The rows below give T cell receptor beta chains drawn from one sample of a study of cytomegalovirus exposure and HLA in healthy donors. Sequenced by immunoSEQ multiplex PCR; TCRdb stores in-frame clones only, minus some. The table shows about 190,000 clones, with roughly 80% occurring only once. The sample was PBMCs. These receptors were obtained from a man aged 18 to 30 in good health and CMV-seropositive. Each CDR3 is given without its conserved first and last residue. Fields, in order: V gene, CDR3 protein.

v_gene: TRBV7-8
CDR3aa: ASSRQEMNTEAF

v_gene: TRBV5-1
CDR3aa: ASSLAGQGAPYGYT

v_gene: TRBV11-1
CDR3aa: ASSPSGGAGASEQF

v_gene: TRBV6-4
CDR3aa: ASSEGSAGELF

v_gene: TRBV7-2
CDR3aa: ASSSIETQY

v_gene: TRBV6-1
CDR3aa: ASSEGREYLDNEQF

v_gene: TRBV29-1
CDR3aa: SVGADSYEQY

v_gene: TRBV2
CDR3aa: ASRQGVYSATEAF

v_gene: TRBV7-7
CDR3aa: ASSSDRVGNKQF

v_gene: TRBV7-9
CDR3aa: ASSLGRDRFTYEQY

v_gene: TRBV2
CDR3aa: ASRPGTVEKSRPQH

v_gene: TRBV5-8
CDR3aa: ASSLARREIRDGYT

v_gene: TRBV21-1
CDR3aa: ASSPLGHYSNQPQH

v_gene: TRBV28
CDR3aa: ASRSYTGGETQY